The 32 T cell receptor beta chains presented below share a single source sample, sequenced in a study of immune evolution from preneoplasia to lung adenocarcinoma. TCRdb keeps only in-frame clones here, not all; method: immunoSEQ multiplex PCR. The sample comprises around 39,000 clones, 65% to 75% of which are singletons, and about 5.7% rests with the top ten. Specimen: FFPE invasive lung adenocarcinoma tissue. All receptors come from a person in their sixties with lung adenocarcinoma.

The rearrangement uses TRBV5-4 and TRBJ2-1; 10 nucleotides align to TRBD2. This CDR3 has 17 amino acids. In germline, CDR1 is SGHNT, CDR2 YYREEE (reference sequence). V lost 4 bases, J lost 0 bases, and 7 bases stayed unmatched. The CDR3 is CASSRPLAGASYNEQFF. CDR3 sequence (DNA): TGTGCCAGCAGCCGGCCCCTAGCGGGGGCCTCCTACAATGAGCAGTTCTTC. The complete variable domain, with remaining parts taken from reference TRBV5-4 and TRBJ2-1, reads ETGVTQSPTHLIKTRGQQVTLRCSSQSGHNTVSWYQQALGQGPQFIFQYYREEENGRGNFPPRFSGLQFPNYSSELNVNALELDDSALYLCASSRPLAGASYNEQFFGPGTRLTVL.

V usage is TRBV25-1 and J usage is TRBJ2-2, with 7 bases identical to TRBD2. V gave up 4 bases and J gave up 2 bases; unmatched junction bases: 7. This CDR3 contains 16 residues. CDR1 is MGHDK and CDR2 is SYGVNS in the germline V gene. DNA of the CDR3: TGTGCCAGCAGTGTTCCCGGGGGGAGAAACACCGGGGAGCTGTTTTTT. Protein product: CASSVPGGRNTGELFF.

The chain is built from TRBV11-2 and TRBJ2-3; D may be TRBD2 (5 bases). The CDR3 has 14 amino acids. V gave up 5 bases and J gave up 1 base, with 10 bases separating them. Per the germline V gene, CDR1 is SGHAT and CDR2 is FQNNGV. The CDR3: CASSQGRGTDTQYF. Written as DNA, the CDR3 is TGTGCCAGCAGCCAAGGGCGGGGCACAGATACGCAGTATTTT.

V usage is TRBV6-1 and J usage is TRBJ1-3; perhaps TRBD1 as D (5 bases). With 5 bases removed from V and 6 bases from J, the gap between germline ends came to 8 bases. CDR3 length: 12 amino acids. CDR1 and CDR2 from the germline V gene are MNHNS and SASEGT. This CDR3 reads CASSSGINTIYF. As DNA, the CDR3 is TGTGCCAGCAGTTCAGGGATAAACACCATATATTTT.

The chain employs TRBV7-2 and TRBJ1-5; the D gene is possibly TRBD1 (5 bases). The V end was cut by 1 base, the J end by 5 bases, with 12 bases between. This CDR3 has 15 residues. Germline assignment: CDR1 SGHTA and CDR2 FQGNSA. This chain's CDR3 is CASSLVGGTDQPQHF. In nucleotides, the CDR3 is TGTGCCAGCAGCTTAGTGGGGGGGACGGATCAGCCCCAGCATTTT.

Remarks on this clone: An end of the junction does not agree with germline; a read error may underlie this. The V gene is TRBV7-2, the J gene TRBJ2-5, with 7 bases matching TRBD1. Germline CDR1 SGHTA, CDR2 FQGNSA. This CDR3 region has 15 residues. The CDR3 bases are TGTGCCAGCAACTTAGTAACAGGGGCCCAAGAGACCCAGTACTTC. This sequence encodes CASNLVTGAQETQYF. The complete variable domain, with remaining parts taken from reference TRBV7-2 and TRBJ2-5, reads GAGVSQSPSNKVTEKGKDVELRCDPISGHTALYWYRQSLGQGLEFLIYFQGNSAPDKSGLPSDRFSAERTGGSVSTLTIQRTQQEDSAVYLCASNLVTGAQETQYFGPGTRLLVL.

The chain uses TRBV11-2 and TRBJ1-2; 7 bases are a match to TRBD1. V dropped 5 bases and J dropped 7; count of bases not matched to a gene: 10. The CDR3 loop spans 14 amino acids. The germline V gene encodes CDR1 SGHAT and CDR2 FQNNGV. The CDR3 sequence: CASSLTGEGVGYTF. CDR3 coding DNA: TGTGCCAGCAGCCTTACAGGGGAGGGGGTTGGCTACACCTTC.

The V and J genes are TRBV7-9 and TRBJ1-2; D ambiguous. This CDR3 is built from 16 residues. The V gene's germline CDR1 is SEHNR and CDR2 FQNEAQ (reference sequence). V lost 1 base, J lost 8 bases, and 20 bases lay in between. CDR3 sequence (DNA): TGTGCCAGCAGCTTAGAGATTACGGGGAGGGCGCGCGGCTACACCTTC. Translated, it gives CASSLEITGRARGYTF.

The V call is TRBV11-1, the J call TRBJ2-1; 12 nucleotides line up with TRBD2. This CDR3 comprises 16 residues. V was clipped by 3 bases and J by 7 bases; unmatched bases: 7. Germline values: CDR1 SGHAT, CDR2 FQDESV (reference sequence). The CDR3 DNA reads as TGTGCCAGCAGCTTCTCCGGACTAGCGGGATCGAATGAGCAGTTCTTC. Translating it yields CASSFSGLAGSNEQFF.

This clone has a single count. The chain has TRBV4-2 and TRBJ1-4; 11 nucleotides align to TRBD1. The CDR3 runs to 16 residues. Germline V lookup: CDR1 LGHNA, CDR2 YNFKEQ. V lost 2 bases, J lost 7 bases, and 6 bases stayed unmatched. The DNA of the CDR3 is TGTGCCAGCAGCCAACGGACAGGGGGCGGAATTGAAAAACTGTTTTTT. It translates to CASSQRTGGGIEKLFF.

For the CDR3, the DNA is TGTGCCAGCAGTACCGCGGTCCGGGACAGTCCCTACGAGCAGTACTTC. This codes for CASSTAVRDSPYEQYF. The chain combines TRBV28 with TRBJ2-7, with 7 bases matching TRBD1. Germline assignment: CDR1 MDHEN and CDR2 SYDVKM. V shed 5 bases, J shed 2 bases, and the junction held 12 bases outside the gene matches. This CDR3 has 16 amino acids.

The chain joins TRBV5-1 to TRBJ2-3; 8 bases agree with TRBD2. Germline CDR1 is SGHRS and CDR2 is YFSETQ. The CDR3 length is 15 residues. The J segment lost 2 bases and the V segment lost 4 bases, leaving 6 bases of the junction unmatched. The CDR3 loop reads CASSRGGGITDTQYF. The CDR3 DNA reads TGCGCCAGCAGCCGGGGGGGTGGTATCACAGATACGCAGTATTTT.

Details on this clone: Different DNA sequences within this sample yield the same CDR3. This chain connects TRBV19 to TRBJ1-1, with D unclear. The germline V gene has CDR1 LNHDA and CDR2 SQIVND (reference sequence). Trimming shortened V by 0 bases and J by 6 bases, and 11 bases separated the two germline ends. This CDR3 region has 14 residues. The CDR3 reads CASSIDRGSAEAFF. CDR3 nucleotide sequence: TGTGCCAGTAGTATAGATCGGGGTAGCGCTGAAGCTTTCTTT. The variable domain in full, completed from reference TRBV19 and TRBJ1-1, reads DGGITQSPKYLFRKEGQNVTLSCEQNLNHDAMYWYRQDPGQGLRLIYYSQIVNDFQKGDIAEGYSVSREKKESFPLTVTSAQKNPTAFYLCASSIDRGSAEAFFGQGTRLTVV.

The rearrangement uses TRBV7-3 and TRBJ1-1, with 7 bases aligning to TRBD1. The CDR3 totals 15 residues. J was trimmed by 3 bases and V by 0 bases; bases with no gene match: 4. Germline lookup yields CDR1 SGHTA and CDR2 FQGTGA. Here the CDR3 DNA reads TGTGCCAGCAGCTTAACAGGGGGCGAGGACACTGAAGCTTTCTTT. It specifies CASSLTGGEDTEAFF.

The chain uses TRBV5-1 and TRBJ2-7; 9 nucleotides align to TRBD1. This CDR3 region has 15 residues. Trimming removed 5 bases from V and 2 bases from J; junction bases left unmatched: 8. Germline CDR1 SGHRS, CDR2 YFSETQ. The CDR3 here is CASSRDRGGTYEQYF. The CDR3 DNA reads TGCGCCAGCAGTCGCGACAGGGGGGGGACCTACGAGCAGTACTTC. Drawing the rest from reference TRBV5-1 and TRBJ2-7, the complete variable domain is KAGVTQTPRYLIKTRGQQVTLSCSPISGHRSVSWYQQTPGQGLQFLFEYFSETQRNKGNFPGRFSGRQFSNSRSEMNVSTLELGDSALYLCASSRDRGGTYEQYFGPGTRLTVT.

The chain employs TRBV23-1 and TRBJ2-5, with D unresolved. TRBV23-1 is assigned to the ORF class and has an uncertain function. This CDR3 contains 15 residues. V was pared by 4 bases and J by 3 bases, with 15 bases between. CDR3 DNA: TGCGCCAGCAGTCGACGGTGGATGAACGAAGAGACCCAGTACTTC. It translates to CASSRRWMNEETQYF.

The chain recombines TRBV5-4 with TRBJ2-7; 8 bases line up with TRBD1. CDR3 length: 14 amino acids. Unmatched junction bases numbered 11, after V lost 7 bases and J lost 5 bases. Germline CDR1 and CDR2: SGHNT and YYREEE (reference sequence). CDR3: CASGLDRDGHEQYF. DNA for the CDR3: TGTGCCAGCGGCCTGGACAGGGACGGACACGAGCAGTACTTC.

The CDR3 protein is CSVVLGQAGASNQPQHF. The CDR3 DNA sequence: TGCAGCGTCGTTCTGGGACAGGCTGGAGCTAGCAATCAGCCCCAGCATTTT. The genes are TRBV29-1 and TRBJ1-5; 8 bases are shared with TRBD1. From germline, CDR1 is SQVTM and CDR2 ANQGSEA. The junction had 13 bases not matched to a gene; V was cut back by 6 bases and J by 0 bases. This CDR3 is built from 17 residues.

In this sample, this clone turned up a few times. This sequence joins TRBV28 and TRBJ2-1, with 12 bases that match TRBD2. V lost 6 bases and J lost 4; bases outside the gene matches: 4. This CDR3 comprises 15 residues. Germline lookup yields CDR1 MDHEN and CDR2 SYDVKM. The CDR3 spells CASSRTSGTYNEQFF. DNA of the CDR3: TGTGCCAGCAGCAGGACTAGCGGGACATACAATGAGCAGTTCTTC.

V usage is TRBV28 and J usage is TRBJ1-2, with TRBD1 identical over 11 bases. Trimming cost V 4 bases and J 5 bases; bases outside gene matches: 9. The CDR3 consists of 16 residues. Per germline, CDR1 MDHEN and CDR2 SYDVKM. In nucleotides, the CDR3 is TGTGCCAGCAGTTCCACCTCCGGGGACAGGGGGTATGGCTACACCTTC. Its translation: CASSSTSGDRGYGYTF.

The V and J genes are TRBV7-2 and TRBJ1-2; no firm D call. V dropped 5 bases and J dropped 7 bases, with 17 bases sitting between them. Germline assignment: CDR1 SGHTA and CDR2 FQGNSA. The CDR3 has 14 residues. The CDR3 DNA is TGTGCCAGCAGCACATACGACACGGATGCTGGCTACACCTTC. Translating gives CASSTYDTDAGYTF.

The sample holds one count of this clone. The J gene is TRBJ1-5, the V gene TRBV5-6; possible D gene TRBD1, 5 bases. Looked up from germline, CDR1 is SGHDT and CDR2 is YYEEEE. The V gene lost 2 bases and the J gene lost 7 bases, with 13 bases spanning the gap. The CDR3 totals 14 residues. The CDR3 reads CASSFLGGRQPQHF. The CDR3 DNA reads as TGTGCCAGCAGCTTCCTCGGGGGTAGGCAGCCCCAGCATTTT.

This clone is termed medium-sized. The J gene is TRBJ2-2, the V gene TRBV19, with a tentative D call TRBD2 (5 bases). Germline values: CDR1 LNHDA, CDR2 SQIVND (reference sequence). The ends were cut back, 3 bases at V and 7 bases at J, with 6 bases in the middle. This CDR3 has 12 amino acids. This CDR3 is CASSMGSGELFF. In nucleotides, the CDR3 is TGTGCCAGTAGTATGGGGAGCGGGGAGCTGTTTTTT.

The CDR3 reads CASSLGRRPSYEQYF. The CDR3, as DNA: TGTGCCAGCAGCTTGGGCCGAAGGCCGTCCTACGAGCAGTACTTC. The gene calls are TRBV5-8 and TRBJ2-7; D gene ambiguous. Per the germline V gene, CDR1 is SGHTS and CDR2 is YDEGEE. The CDR3 spans 15 residues. V was cut by 0 bases and J by 1 base, with 11 bases left in between.

V is TRBV5-1 and J is TRBJ1-2; possible D gene TRBD1, 5 bases. CDR3 size: 12 residues. Trimming shortened V by 6 bases and J by 5 bases, and 11 bases separated the two germline ends. The germline CDR1 and CDR2 sequences are SGHRS and YFSETQ. The CDR3 reads CASKGDAYGYTF. CDR3 sequence (DNA): TGCGCCAGCAAAGGGGATGCGTATGGCTACACCTTC. Combining the CDR3 with reference TRBV5-1 and TRBJ1-2 gives the whole variable domain KAGVTQTPRYLIKTRGQQVTLSCSPISGHRSVSWYQQTPGQGLQFLFEYFSETQRNKGNFPGRFSGRQFSNSRSEMNVSTLELGDSALYLCASKGDAYGYTFGSGTRLTVV.

V usage is TRBV1 and J usage is TRBJ1-1. TRBV1 is a documented pseudogene. The CDR3 is 13 residues long. The CDR3 DNA is TGCACCAGCAGCCAAGAATATACGAGGGAAGCTTTCTTT. Amino acid sequence: CTSSQEYTREAFF.

The chain joins TRBV28 to TRBJ1-5; 8 bases match TRBD1. The CDR3 extends over 16 amino acids. V lost 5 bases to trimming and J lost 2 bases; unmatched junction nucleotides: 8. CDR1 is MDHEN and CDR2 is SYDVKM in the germline V gene. CDR3 residues: CASSPRTGNGNQPQHF. CDR3 bases: TGTGCCAGCAGTCCGCGGACAGGGAACGGCAATCAGCCCCAGCATTTT.

This chain links TRBV28 with TRBJ2-7; the D is unclear. Germline loops: CDR1 MDHEN, CDR2 SYDVKM. CDR3 length: 14 residues. Between the trimmed V and J ends, which lost 9 bases and 2 bases, there was a span of 17 bases. The CDR3 here is CASFPGAGAYEQYF. For the CDR3, the DNA is TGTGCCAGTTTCCCCGGAGCAGGTGCCTACGAGCAGTACTTC. The full variable domain, rest sourced from reference TRBV28 and TRBJ2-7, is DVKVTQSSRYLVKRTGEKVFLECVQDMDHENMFWYRQDPGLGLRLIYFSYDVKMKEKGDIPEGYSVSREKKERFSLILESASTNQTSMYLCASFPGAGAYEQYFGPGTRLTVT.

This clone showed up just a few times. The chain links TRBV4-2 to TRBJ2-7; no firm D call. Trimming took off 5 bases at V and 1 base at J, with 12 bases between the two ends. This CDR3 comprises 14 residues. CDR1 and CDR2 from the germline V gene are LGHNA and YNFKEQ. CDR3 nucleotides: TGTGCCAGCAGCACCCAGAAGGGTTCCTACGAGCAGTACTTC. It yields the protein CASSTQKGSYEQYF.

This rearrangement joins TRBV5-4 to TRBJ2-1; no clear D. V was shortened by 0 bases and J by 5 bases, with 3 bases between the two germline ends. The CDR3 length is 12 residues. Germline CDR1 reads SGHNT; CDR2 reads YYREEE (reference sequence). In DNA form, the CDR3 reads TGTGCCAGCAGCTTGGGGCACAATGAGCAGTTCTTC. It yields the protein CASSLGHNEQFF.

The rearrangement joins TRBV15 to TRBJ2-1, with TRBD1 identical over 8 bases. The CDR3 has 17 residues. V shed 3 bases, J shed 3 bases, and the junction held 10 bases outside the gene matches. Per the germline V gene, CDR1 is LNHNV and CDR2 is YYDKDF (reference sequence). Here the CDR3 DNA reads TGTGCCACCAGCAGGGTGGTAGACAGGGGAGGCTACAATGAGCAGTTCTTC. Translation: CATSRVVDRGGYNEQFF.

In its sample, this clone was seen a few times. The rearrangement links TRBV14 to TRBJ1-5; D unresolved. The CDR3 contains 13 residues. Germline-derived CDR1 and CDR2 are SGHDN and FVKESK. V was cut by 2 bases and J by 7 bases, with 9 bases left in between. The CDR3 DNA is TGTGCCAGCAGCCAAACTTTAGGGCAGCCCCAGCATTTT. As protein: CASSQTLGQPQHF. Full variable domain (missing parts from reference TRBV14 and TRBJ1-5): EAGVTQFPSHSVIEKGQTVTLRCDPISGHDNLYWYRRVMGKEIKFLLHFVKESKQDESGMPNNRFLAERTGGTYSTLKVQPAELEDSGVYFCASSQTLGQPQHFGDGTRLSIL.